This is a list of T cell receptor beta chains from one sample in a study of glioma-infiltrating T cells after dendritic cell vaccination. TCRdb keeps only in-frame clones here, not all; method: immunoSEQ multiplex PCR. The sample contains approximately 90,000 clones, about 85% of which appear only once. The sample was blood, taken before dendritic cell vaccination. The receptors originated from a human donor with glioblastoma. The CDR3 runs from the conserved cysteine through the conserved F or W. A row's size may be missing; if present it is once, few, many or a size class.

abundance	v_gene	len	j_gene	CDR3aa
-	TRBV5-1	15	TRBJ1-6	CASSLDNPYNSPLHF
-	TRBV6-5	14	TRBJ2-5	CASSYSKSRETQYF
-	TRBV7-2	15	TRBJ2-6	CASSLQGGGANVLTF
-	TRBV10-1	14	TRBJ2-5	CASSARSLQETQYF
-	TRBV5-1	13	TRBJ2-7	CASAENQGIGQYF
-	TRBV7-9	15	TRBJ1-1	CASSKETGGASEAFF
-	TRBV6-1	16	TRBJ1-2	CASSGNLGTANYGYTF
few	TRBV27	16	TRBJ1-4	CASSHRPGQMNEKLFF
once	TRBV10-2	14	TRBJ2-7	CASSGQGASYEQYF
-	TRBV4-2	17	TRBJ2-7	CASSQDAGQGARNEQYF
-	TRBV6-1	15	TRBJ1-2	CASSAGLMTGYGYTF
once	TRBV4-1	18	TRBJ1-3	CASSRPGARAPWGSTIYF
-	TRBV30	16	TRBJ1-2	CAWSVYWGRADYGYTF
-	TRBV19	16	TRBJ2-2	CASSPRTSGNTGELFF
-	TRBV7-2	19	TRBJ2-7	CASSLGPQPSGRRAYEQYF
few	TRBV18	15	TRBJ1-5	CASSLGDRANQPQHF
-	TRBV11-2	15	TRBJ2-3	CASSFTAGAGDTQYF
-	TRBV2	14	TRBJ2-5	CASSETSGGETQYF
-	TRBV7-9	16	TRBJ2-4	CASSLGSSSTKNIQYF
-	TRBV9	13	TRBJ1-1	CASSGWGDTEAFF
-	TRBV5-1	15	TRBJ1-5	CASSPGQYSNQPQHF
-	TRBV11-3	15	TRBJ2-1	CASSLRDSLVNEQFF
few	TRBV19	15	TRBJ2-7	CASSSGTGGSYEQYF
-	TRBV21-1	12	TRBJ1-2	CATVRGNYGYTF
-	TRBV30	13	TRBJ1-5	CAWSVASNQPQHF
-	TRBV19	17	TRBJ2-2	CASTPISGTGGTGELFF
once	TRBV9	16	TRBJ2-1	CASSEGLAGTYNEQFF
-	TRBV5-4	16	TRBJ1-2	CASSRTRELPADGYTF
-	TRBV7-9	14	TRBJ2-2	CASSSAGDTGELFF
-	TRBV10-3	13	TRBJ1-5	CAISPDRGQPQHF
-	TRBV10-1	14	TRBJ2-1	CASSASGGVYEQFF
-	TRBV4-2	17	TRBJ2-5	CASSLERQGTIQETQYF
-	TRBV5-4	16	TRBJ2-3	CASSLGLAGATDTQYF
-	TRBV4-1	20	TRBJ2-3	CASSLSRGLAGGLGTDTQYF
-	TRBV10-3	12	TRBJ2-1	CASSVLGNEQFF
-	TRBV27	14	TRBJ2-7	CASSSRDNTYEQYF
-	TRBV15	13	TRBJ2-7	CATAAGVNYEQYF
-	TRBV18	14	TRBJ2-7	CASSPELGPYEQYF
-	TRBV7-9	13	TRBJ2-7	CASSLPVSYEQYF
-	TRBV29-1	12	TRBJ1-1	CSVEDRSAEAFF
-	TRBV4-2	19	TRBJ2-1	CASSQEGRPFTSSYNEQFF
-	TRBV5-6	14	TRBJ1-2	CASSLDRGGYGYTF
-	TRBV5-5	14	TRBJ1-1	CASSFRVMNTEAFF
-	TRBV19	16	TRBJ2-6	CASSIGGGSGANVLTF
-	TRBV28	15	TRBJ2-7	CASRRPGGGPAEQYF
-	TRBV2	13	TRBJ1-2	CASSLQGNYGYTF
-	TRBV7-3	11	TRBJ1-1	CASSPGAEAFF
-	TRBV5-1	13	TRBJ1-2	CASSPEGGYGYTF
-	TRBV7-2	14	TRBJ1-5	CASSYVGSDQPQHF
-	TRBV19	12	TRBJ1-4	CASSTLSEKLFF
-	TRBV7-2	15	TRBJ2-2	CASSASGPNTGELFF
-	TRBV5-1	15	TRBJ2-7	CASSSTQPGAYEQYF
-	TRBV10-2	14	TRBJ1-5	CASSEAQVNQPQHF
-	TRBV29-1	15	TRBJ2-7	CSVEDPTGRSTRQYF
-	TRBV5-4	13	TRBJ2-4	CASSLGSEGEKYF